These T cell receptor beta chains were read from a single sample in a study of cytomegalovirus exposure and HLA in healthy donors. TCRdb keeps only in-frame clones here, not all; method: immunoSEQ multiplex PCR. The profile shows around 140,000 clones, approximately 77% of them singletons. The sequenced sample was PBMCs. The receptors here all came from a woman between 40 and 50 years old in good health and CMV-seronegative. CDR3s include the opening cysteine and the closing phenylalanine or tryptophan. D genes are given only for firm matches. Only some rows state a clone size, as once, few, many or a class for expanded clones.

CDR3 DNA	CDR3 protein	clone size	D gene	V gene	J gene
TGCGCCAGCAGGACCCAGGTAAACCAAGAGACCCAGTACTTC	CASRTQVNQETQYF	.	.	TRBV5-1	TRBJ2-5
TGCGCCAGCAGCCCTGGCGGCGCAGGGCGCCAGCCCCAGCATTTT	CASSPGGAGRQPQHF	.	.	TRBV5-1	TRBJ1-5
TGTGCCAGCTCACCACAGGTCGCGCGAGGCGGGGAGCTGTTTTTT	CASSPQVARGGELFF	.	.	TRBV18	TRBJ2-2
TGCGCCAGCAGCTTGGAGGGGACAGGGGGTCCCCTCCACTTT	CASSLEGTGGPLHF	once	TRBD1	TRBV5-1	TRBJ1-6
TGTGCCACTCGGAACACTGAAGCTTTCTTT	CATRNTEAFF	.	.	TRBV6-6	TRBJ1-1
TGCGCCAGCAGCTTGAGGCGGGGGGGCGGAGATACGCAGTATTTT	CASSLRRGGGDTQYF	.	TRBD2	TRBV5-1	TRBJ2-3
TGCGCCAGCAGCCGGGGGGACAGGGCTAGTGAAAAACTGTTTTTT	CASSRGDRASEKLFF	.	TRBD1	TRBV4-3	TRBJ1-4
TGTGCCACCAGCAGAGACCGACAACCCCAGCATTTT	CATSRDRQPQHF	.	.	TRBV15	TRBJ1-5
TGTGCCAGCAGTGTGAGAGGGCTGGGCAATCAGCCCCAGCATTTT	CASSVRGLGNQPQHF	.	.	TRBV28	TRBJ1-5
TGTGCCAGCGGTGAAACTAAGTACAATGAGCAGTTCTTC	CASGETKYNEQFF	.	.	TRBV6-1	TRBJ2-1
TGCGCCAGCAGCTACGGACTAGCGGGGGGAAAGGCGAACACCGGGGAGCTGTTTTTT	CASSYGLAGGKANTGELFF	.	TRBD2	TRBV5-1	TRBJ2-2
TGTGCCAGCAGGCCTGGGGACAGGGATTCCACCATATATTTT	CASRPGDRDSTIYF	.	TRBD1	TRBV28	TRBJ1-3
TGTGCCAGCAACCCGACTGGGGCTTCTAACTATGGCTACACCTTC	CASNPTGASNYGYTF	once	.	TRBV6-1	TRBJ1-2
TGTGCCAGCAGGAACAGGGGCGACTATGGCTACACCTTC	CASRNRGDYGYTF	.	TRBD1	TRBV27	TRBJ1-2
TGTGCCAGCAGCTCCCGGGACAGGGATGACACTGAAGCTTTCTTT	CASSSRDRDDTEAFF	.	TRBD1	TRBV5-8	TRBJ1-1
TGTGCCAGCACCAAGGCCGGGACAGCGAACACCGGGGAGCTGTTTTTT	CASTKAGTANTGELFF	once	TRBD1	TRBV28	TRBJ2-2
TGCGCCAGCAGCCCGTCGACAGGGGGCGTATACGAGCAGTACTTC	CASSPSTGGVYEQYF	.	TRBD1	TRBV5-1	TRBJ2-7
TGTGCCATCAGTGACCCGGGGGGACAGGGGAAAAAACTGTTTTTT	CAISDPGGQGKKLFF	.	TRBD1	TRBV10-3	TRBJ1-4
TGTGCCAGCGAAACAGGGACCTATGGCTACACCTTC	CASETGTYGYTF	.	.	TRBV6-6	TRBJ1-2
TGTGCCAGCAGCCCCGGAGGGGTGGTATATGGCTACACCTTC	CASSPGGVVYGYTF	.	.	TRBV6-5	TRBJ1-2
TGTGCCAGCAGTTTACACGGACAGGGATATGGCTACACCTTC	CASSLHGQGYGYTF	.	TRBD1	TRBV28	TRBJ1-2
TGCGCCAGCAGCGTCGGGGTAGCGGAGACCCAGTACTTC	CASSVGVAETQYF	few	.	TRBV5-1	TRBJ2-5
TGTGCCAGCAGCTTAGTACGTAGCGGGGGGACCTACACCGGGGAGCTGTTTTTT	CASSLVRSGGTYTGELFF	.	TRBD2	TRBV7-6	TRBJ2-2
TGTGCCAGCAGCCACAGCTCTGGGGCCAACGTCCTGACTTTC	CASSHSSGANVLTF	.	.	TRBV7-3	TRBJ2-6
TGTGCCAGCAGCGTAGGGTCCGCTAGTCCCTACGAGCAGTACTTC	CASSVGSASPYEQYF	.	.	TRBV9	TRBJ2-7
TGTGCCGGTCGGGGGGGCCTTGGGGAGACCCAGTACTTC	CAGRGGLGETQYF	.	TRBD2	TRBV2	TRBJ2-5
TGTGCCAGCACCACGACCGGGGGATATGGCTACACCTTC	CASTTTGGYGYTF	once	.	TRBV28	TRBJ1-2
TGTGCCATCCCATCAAGGGTGGGGAGGATAAACATTCAGTACTTC	CAIPSRVGRINIQYF	.	.	TRBV7-3	TRBJ2-4
TGTGCCAGCAGCTTAGCGGGCGCTGGTTCACACACTGAAGCTTTCTTT	CASSLAGAGSHTEAFF	few	.	TRBV7-9	TRBJ1-1